What follows is one TCR beta chain and its context. Measured with immunoSEQ multiplex PCR; TCRdb has only the in-frame clones, and not every one. This table holds approximately 84,000 clones, roughly 89% found once. The CDR3 is made up of 11 amino acids. Germline CDR1 MNHEY, CDR2 SMNVEV (reference sequence). The germline V and J ends were trimmed by 5 bases and 6 bases, with 7 bases remaining between them. The sample belongs to a study of OX40 agonist ivuxolimab in advanced cancers. The clonotype comes from an adult with an advanced solid tumor such as melanoma, head and neck, liver or kidney cancer. The chain recombines TRBV27 with TRBJ1-1; a possible D gene is TRBD1 (5 bases). The sequencing used CD4+ or CD8+ T cells sorted from blood, collected in a trial of the OX40 agonist ivuxolimab. CDR3 bases: TGTGCCAGCAGTCGGGGGGCTGAAGCTTTCTTT. Translation gives CASSRGAEAFF.